This passage covers 30 T cell receptor beta chains from one sample sequenced in a study of T-cell memory formation after mild COVID-19. TCRdb redid the calling of the 5' RACE reads with MiXCR, one entry per CDR3 protein. The table lists almost 350,000 distinct CDR3 sequences, around 20% of them singletons. The source material was PBMCs or a T cell subset sorted from them (not recorded which). These receptors were obtained from a man between 18 and 29 years old who had mild COVID-19 (a few samples of this study predate the infection). Cell type and time point are not known.

This clonotype has just a few counts. This chain uses TRBV14 with TRBJ1-6; D is uncertain. The CDR3 is made up of 13 amino acids. V was clipped by 1 base and J by 14 bases, with 12 bases between them. Germline lookup yields CDR1 SGHDN and CDR2 FVKESK. CDR3 in DNA: TGTGCCAGCAGCCAAGTGCCTTCTAAAACCCTCCACTTT. Its translation is CASSQVPSKTLHF.

This clonotype turned up a few times. The chain couples TRBV7-2 to TRBJ2-3; TRBD2 matches 8 bases. The germline CDR1 and CDR2 sequences are SGHTA and FQGNSA. This CDR3 region has 16 residues. The V segment lost 2 bases and the J segment 4 bases; nucleotides outside the gene matches: 8. The CDR3 loop reads CASSLMGAGAADTQYF. CDR3 coding DNA: TGTGCCAGCAGCTTAATGGGAGCGGGGGCCGCAGATACGCAGTATTTT.

The genes are TRBV7-2 and TRBJ1-6; D gene uncertain. There are 13 residues in the CDR3. The V gene lost 6 bases and the J gene lost 11 bases, with 14 bases spanning the gap. Germline loops: CDR1 SGHTA, CDR2 FQGNSA. CDR3 DNA: TGTGCCAGCAGTCAGGTTTCTGAGACACCCCTCCACTTT. This gives the protein CASSQVSETPLHF.

In its sample, this clonotype was seen a few times. The genes are TRBV2 and TRBJ1-6, with D tentatively TRBD1 (6 bases). From germline, CDR1 is SNHLY and CDR2 FYNNEI. Trimming took 6 bases from V and 3 from J, leaving 15 bases between them. This CDR3 has 16 residues. The CDR3: CASSENGGHYNSPLHF. CDR3 nucleotides: TGTGCCAGCAGCGAAAACGGGGGCCACTATAATTCACCCCTCCACTTT. The full variable domain, completed using reference TRBV2 and TRBJ1-6, is EPEVTQTPSHQVTQMGQEVILRCVPISNHLYFYWYRQILGQKVEFLVSFYNNEISEKSEIFDDQFSVERPDGSNFTLKIRSTKLEDSAMYFCASSENGGHYNSPLHFGNGTRLTVT.

This clonotype turned up a few times. The chain is built from TRBV5-1 and TRBJ2-7, with unresolved D. This CDR3 is built from 12 residues. The V and J ends lost 0 bases and 5 bases respectively, with 6 bases between them. CDR1 is SGHRS and CDR2 is YFSETQ in the germline V gene. DNA of the CDR3: TGCGCCAGCAGCTTGGAGGCCAACGAGCAGTACTTC. Translating gives CASSLEANEQYF.

Comments on this clonotype: One end of the junction does not line up with germline, which may come from a read error. Written as DNA, the CDR3 is TGTGCCAGAAGTTTATCTTCGAACACTGAAGCTTTCTTT. This sequence encodes CARSLSSNTEAFF. The chain has TRBV27 and TRBJ1-1; D uncertain. This CDR3 comprises 13 residues. The germline gives CDR1 MNHEY, CDR2 SMNVEV (reference sequence).

This clonotype was counted a few times. This sequence joins TRBV7-2 and TRBJ1-2; TRBD1 aligns across 10 bases. V gave up 3 bases and J gave up 3 bases; unmatched junction bases: 10. From germline, CDR1 is SGHTA and CDR2 FQGNSA. The length of the CDR3 is 17 residues. The CDR3 bases are TGTGCCAGCAGCTTCCCCCCAGGGACAGGGGTATACTATGGCTACACCTTC. This translates into CASSFPPGTGVYYGYTF.

V gene TRBV29-1 combines with J gene TRBJ1-2; D is unresolved. In germline, CDR1 is SQVTM, CDR2 ANQGSEA. Trimming took off 5 bases at V and 4 bases at J, with 5 bases between the two ends. CDR3 length: 10 amino acids. CDR3 in amino acids: CSVYSYGYTF. The CDR3 nucleotides read TGCAGCGTTTACAGCTATGGCTACACCTTC.

This chain uses TRBV6-5 with TRBJ1-4, with 8 nucleotides matching TRBD1. Germline V gene sequence: CDR1 MNHEY, CDR2 SVGAGI. V lost 5 bases and J lost 4; bases outside the gene matches: 3. The CDR3 loop spans 14 amino acids. The CDR3 loop is CASSRQGFNEKLFF. The CDR3 DNA follows: TGTGCCAGCAGTCGACAGGGGTTTAATGAAAAACTGTTTTTT.

The genes are TRBV29-1 and TRBJ2-7, with TRBD1 matching 8 bases. J was trimmed by 4 bases and V by 4 bases; bases with no gene match: 6. Looked up from germline, CDR1 is SQVTM and CDR2 is ANQGSEA. The CDR3 runs 13 residues. The CDR3 sequence: CSVVETGVYEQYF. The CDR3 DNA sequence: TGCAGCGTTGTGGAGACAGGGGTGTACGAGCAGTACTTC.

This clonotype has a handful of counts. V is TRBV20-1 and J is TRBJ1-1, with 7 bases that match TRBD1. Losses at the gene ends were 2 bases for V and 4 bases for J; bases not matched to a gene: 7. Germline CDR1 DFQATT, CDR2 SNEGSKA (reference sequence). The CDR3 contains 14 residues. The CDR3 protein is CSARIKGAGTEAFF. CDR3 nucleotides: TGCAGTGCTAGAATCAAGGGGGCGGGCACTGAAGCTTTCTTT.

This clonotype has only a few counts. The J gene is TRBJ2-5, the V gene TRBV24-1; unclear D gene. Per the germline V gene, CDR1 is KGHDR and CDR2 is SFDVKD. Trimming took 3 bases from V and 1 from J, leaving 11 bases between them. The CDR3 is 15 amino acids. The chain's CDR3 is CATSDTVGGQETQYF. The CDR3 region has the DNA TGTGCCACCAGTGATACTGTCGGCGGCCAAGAGACCCAGTACTTC.

This clonotype was seen many times. The chain uses TRBV7-2 and TRBJ2-7; the D is unclear. The CDR3 has 14 residues. The V end was cut by 5 bases, the J end by 0 bases, with 11 bases between. Germline V CDR1 and CDR2: SGHTA, FQGNSA. The CDR3 loop reads CASSPRVDSYEQYF. CDR3 nucleotide sequence: TGTGCCAGCAGCCCCCGGGTCGACTCCTACGAGCAGTACTTC. The entire variable domain, with the rest obtained from reference TRBV7-2 and TRBJ2-7, is as follows: GAGVSQSPSNKVTEKGKDVELRCDPISGHTALYWYRQSLGQGLEFLIYFQGNSAPDKSGLPSDRFSAERTGGSVSTLTIQRTQQEDSAVYLCASSPRVDSYEQYFGPGTRLTVT.

This clonotype turned up a few times. The rearrangement links TRBV7-6 to TRBJ1-1; TRBD1 is a possible D gene (5 bases). CDR3 length: 15 amino acids. Looked up from germline, CDR1 is SGHVS and CDR2 is FNYEAQ. V dropped 2 bases and J dropped 4 bases, with 14 bases sitting between them. The CDR3 DNA reads TGTGCCAGCAGCTTAATCGGGGGATGGGCCACTGAAGCTTTCTTT. Translated: CASSLIGGWATEAFF.

For the CDR3, the DNA is TGTGCCATCGGTCTGCGGGAGCCCACAGATACGCAGTATTTT. This encodes CAIGLREPTDTQYF. This chain joins TRBV10-3 and TRBJ2-3, with 7 nucleotides matching TRBD2. The germline V gene encodes CDR1 ENHRY and CDR2 SYGVKD. The junction had 7 bases not matched to a gene; V was cut back by 8 bases and J by 2 bases. The CDR3 sequence is 14 residues long.

This clonotype appeared many times. The chain is built from TRBV7-8 and TRBJ2-7, with a weak D call TRBD2 (5 bases). This CDR3 is 12 amino acids long. Between the trimmed V and J ends, which lost 4 bases and 7 bases, there was a span of 11 bases. The germline V gene encodes CDR1 SGHVS and CDR2 FQNEAQ. CDR3 coding DNA: TGTGCCAGCAGCTCGGGGTTTGGGGAGCAGTACTTC. Residues: CASSSGFGEQYF. Looking up the rest from reference TRBV7-8 and TRBJ2-7 gives the full variable domain: GAGVSQSPRYKVAKRGQDVALRCDPISGHVSLFWYQQALGQGPEFLTYFQNEAQLDKSGLPSDRFFAERPEGSVSTLKIQRTQQEDSAVYLCASSSGFGEQYFGPGTRLTVT.

This clonotype was seen a few times. CDR3 nucleotides: TGCAGTGCTAGAAGAGGGACAGCTATTAATGAAAAACTGTTTTTT. Protein sequence: CSARRGTAINEKLFF. J is TRBJ1-4 and V is TRBV20-1; 7 nucleotides line up with TRBD1. V lost 2 bases to trimming and J lost 4 bases; unmatched junction nucleotides: 7. Germline V gene lookup returns CDR1 DFQATT and CDR2 SNEGSKA (reference sequence). The CDR3 covers 15 residues.

This clonotype has just a few counts. The V and J genes are TRBV5-5 and TRBJ1-2; TRBD1 aligns across 7 bases. V lost 4 bases and J lost 7; bases outside the gene matches: 10. CDR3 length: 14 residues. Germline V gene sequence: CDR1 SGHKS, CDR2 YYEKEE (reference sequence). CDR3 sequence (DNA): TGTGCCAGCAGCCTTGGAGGGGGCGTCGGTGGCTACACCTTC. It codes for CASSLGGGVGGYTF. The variable domain in full, completed from reference TRBV5-5 and TRBJ1-2, reads DAGVTQSPTHLIKTRGQQVTLRCSPISGHKSVSWYQQVLGQGPQFIFQYYEKEERGRGNFPDRFSARQFPNYSSELNVNALLLGDSALYLCASSLGGGVGGYTFGSGTRLTVV.

This chain links TRBV6-2 or TRBV6-3 with TRBJ2-2; D ambiguous. The CDR3 runs to 14 residues. Germline lookup yields CDR1 MNHEY and CDR2 SVGEGT. The V end lost 4 bases, the J end lost 8 bases, and 14 bases lay between the germline ends. The CDR3 reads CASSSSVPRGELFF. CDR3 sequence (DNA): TGTGCCAGCAGTTCATCGGTCCCTCGAGGGGAGCTGTTTTTT.

The rearrangement links TRBV20-1 to TRBJ2-5; 11 nucleotides line up with TRBD2. Losses at the gene ends were 6 bases for V and 0 bases for J; bases not matched to a gene: 12. The CDR3 length is 17 residues. The germline CDR1 and CDR2 sequences are DFQATT and SNEGSKA (reference sequence). CDR3: CSAPPSGGHWNQETQYF. The CDR3 DNA reads as TGCAGTGCGCCGCCTAGCGGGGGGCACTGGAACCAAGAGACCCAGTACTTC.

This clonotype was detected ten times or more. This rearrangement joins TRBV4-1 to TRBJ1-4; D not certain. CDR3 length: 15 amino acids. Germline CDR1 is MGHRA and CDR2 is YSYEKL. V was clipped by 0 bases and J by 8 bases, with 13 bases between them. The CDR3 DNA sequence: TGCGCCAGCAGCCAAGAGTGGGTTAGAGGGGAAAAACTGTTTTTT. It codes for CASSQEWVRGEKLFF.

In its sample, this clonotype was seen a few times. The chain couples TRBV29-1 to TRBJ1-1; D unclear. Germline loops: CDR1 SQVTM, CDR2 ANQGSEA. The length of the CDR3 is 14 residues. V lost 7 bases, J lost 0 bases, and 15 bases lay in between. This chain's CDR3 is CSARGVKVNTEAFF. The CDR3 DNA is TGCAGCGCAAGAGGTGTGAAGGTGAACACTGAAGCTTTCTTT.

The V and J genes are TRBV7-2 and TRBJ2-5; 9 bases are a match to TRBD1. Germline trimming cut 2 bases from V and 2 bases from J; bases unmatched to any gene: 3. The germline gives CDR1 SGHTA, CDR2 FQGNSA. The CDR3 has 15 residues. CDR3 protein: CASSLPGTGQETQYF. CDR3 sequence (DNA): TGTGCCAGCAGCTTACCCGGGACAGGGCAAGAGACCCAGTACTTC.

The chain couples TRBV6-1 to TRBJ2-3; no clear D gene. The CDR3 spans 10 residues. V was cut by 6 bases and J by 6 bases, with 4 bases left in between. Per germline, CDR1 MNHNS and CDR2 SASEGT. The CDR3 loop is CASRYDTQYF. CDR3 nucleotide sequence: TGTGCCAGCAGATATGATACGCAGTATTTT.

This clonotype was counted only a few times. The CDR3 DNA reads as TGTGCCAGCAGCTTAGTACGACTAGCCTCCGGGGAGACCCAGTACTTC. Translated: CASSLVRLASGETQYF. The chain joins TRBV7-2 to TRBJ2-5, with 7 bases identical to TRBD2. The germline CDR1 and CDR2 sequences are SGHTA and FQGNSA. The CDR3 is made up of 16 amino acids. V gave up 1 base and J gave up 5 bases; unmatched junction bases: 10.

This clonotype was observed a few times. The chain is built from TRBV7-9 and TRBJ2-7, with 15 nucleotides matching TRBD2. The CDR3 runs to 12 residues. Per germline, CDR1 SEHNR and CDR2 FQNEAQ (reference sequence). The ends lost 8 bases at V and 7 bases at J; junction bases unmatched: 0. The CDR3 loop reads CASGTSGGEQYF. The CDR3 nucleotides read TGTGCCAGCGGGACTAGCGGGGGGGAGCAGTACTTC. Complete variable domain (other parts from reference TRBV7-9 and TRBJ2-7): DTGVSQNPRHKITKRGQNVTFRCDPISEHNRLYWYRQTLGQGPEFLTYFQNEAQLEKSRLLSDRFSAERPKGSFSTLEIQRTEQGDSAMYLCASGTSGGEQYFGPGTRLTVT.

The table lists this clonotype with a few counts. The V gene is TRBV5-1, the J gene TRBJ1-4; 10 bases match TRBD1. Per the germline V gene, CDR1 is SGHRS and CDR2 is YFSETQ. V lost 4 bases to trimming and J lost 1 base; unmatched junction nucleotides: 4. CDR3 length: 16 residues. In DNA form, the CDR3 reads TGCGCCAGCAGCCCCCGGGACAGGGGAACTAATGAAAAACTGTTTTTT. It is translated as CASSPRDRGTNEKLFF. The full variable domain, with the rest looked up from reference TRBV5-1 and TRBJ1-4, is KAGVTQTPRYLIKTRGQQVTLSCSPISGHRSVSWYQQTPGQGLQFLFEYFSETQRNKGNFPGRFSGRQFSNSRSEMNVSTLELGDSALYLCASSPRDRGTNEKLFFGSGTQLSVL.

The gene calls are TRBV6-2 or TRBV6-3 and TRBJ2-1; 8 bases agree with TRBD1. Trimming took 1 base from V and 7 from J; bases not matched to a gene: 3. Germline V lookup: CDR1 MNHEY, CDR2 SVGEGT. The length of the CDR3 is 14 residues. The CDR3 coding sequence is TGTGCCAGCAGTTACTTCCGACAGGGGAATGAGCAGTTCTTC. It encodes CASSYFRQGNEQFF.

By share, this clonotype counts as large. The chain links TRBV27 to TRBJ2-1; TRBD2 matches at 8 bases. The CDR3 contains 12 residues. CDR1 and CDR2 (germline): MNHEY, SMNVEV (reference sequence). V was pared by 10 bases and J by 15 bases, with 14 bases of the junction left unmatched. CDR3 in amino acids: CATGTRGGGRFF. In DNA form, the CDR3 reads TGTGCCACCGGGACTAGAGGGGGGGGTCGGTTCTTC.

This chain joins TRBV12-3 or TRBV12-4 and TRBJ2-7, with D perhaps given as TRBD1 or TRBD2 (5 bases each). V was cut by 1 base and J by 0 bases, with 13 bases left in between. The CDR3 is 16 amino acids. The CDR3 DNA reads TGTGCCAGCAGTTTAGTCCCGGGGCCCCACTCCTACGAGCAGTACTTC. This encodes CASSLVPGPHSYEQYF.